This TCR beta chain was recorded in a study of response to subunit inactivated influenza vaccine. CDR3 size: 14 residues. J lost 4 bases, V lost 7 bases, and 2 bases had no gene match. Germline V gives CDR1 SSHAT, CDR2 FNYEAQ (reference sequence). A few counts support this clonotype. TCRdb fed the RT-PCR reads into MiXCR, producing one record per CDR3 protein. The table shows 500,000 to 550,000 distinct CDR3 sequences, with around 25% occurring only once. Separately, the same data were catalogued under a study of T cells expressing NK-cell markers. As reported in that work: As the method of synthesis, 5'RACE template switching with UMIs yielded TCR beta cDNA. Seropositivity for HCMV was found in seven of the eight sequenced donors, with one seronegative. Several experiments confined sorting to alpha-beta TCR T cells with an anti-gamma-delta TCR antibody.

The rearrangement uses TRBV7-7 and TRBJ2-2; 11 nucleotides align to TRBD1. The TCR comes from a man aged 45-60 years who received an inactivated influenza vaccine. The source material was CD4+ T cells sorted from PBMCs, sampled about 13 days after vaccination. This CDR3 is CASTGTGGTGELFF. The CDR3 bases are TGTGCCAGCACCGGGACAGGGGGCACCGGGGAGCTGTTTTTT.